The sequence of this T cell receptor (beta chain) was determined in a study of blood T cell repertoires in COVID-19. Recruitment covered about two dozen US areas and drew participants whose ages spanned about 18 to 100 years. Cohorts were assigned according to the clinical history that participants reported. For recovered donors of Cohort 3, there were two negative PCRs, clearance, or symptom resolution. This clone has only a few counts. Trimming cost V 0 bases and J 6 bases, with 3 bases left between them. Germline CDR1 and CDR2: SGHRS and YFSETQ. CDR3 length: 11 residues. How the authors handled the data: Counts of nucleated cells, estimated from reference gene primer amplification, were obtained. Sequenced by immunoSEQ multiplex PCR; TCRdb stores in-frame clones only, minus some. That table is the source of V, J and clone size, and D and trimming were worked out from the DNA. The sample includes approximately 470,000 clones, roughly 87% seen only once; the top ten take under 0.85%.

The sequence derives from a woman aged 18-29 years who had recovered from COVID-19. The chain joins TRBV5-1 to TRBJ1-1; D call uncertain. The sequencing input was PBMCs or T cells enriched from blood (not recorded which). In nucleotides, the CDR3 is TGCGCCAGCAGCTTGGGGCCTGAAGCTTTCTTT. This codes for CASSLGPEAFF.